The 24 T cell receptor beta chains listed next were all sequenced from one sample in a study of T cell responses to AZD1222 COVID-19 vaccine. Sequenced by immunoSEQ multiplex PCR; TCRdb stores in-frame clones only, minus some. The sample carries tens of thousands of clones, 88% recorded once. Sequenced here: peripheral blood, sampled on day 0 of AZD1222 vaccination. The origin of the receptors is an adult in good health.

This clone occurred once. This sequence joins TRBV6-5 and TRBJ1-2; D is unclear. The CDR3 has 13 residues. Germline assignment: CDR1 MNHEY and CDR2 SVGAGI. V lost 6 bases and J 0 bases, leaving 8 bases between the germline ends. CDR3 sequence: CASRPGPNYGYTF. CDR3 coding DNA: TGTGCCAGCAGACCCGGGCCTAACTATGGCTACACCTTC.

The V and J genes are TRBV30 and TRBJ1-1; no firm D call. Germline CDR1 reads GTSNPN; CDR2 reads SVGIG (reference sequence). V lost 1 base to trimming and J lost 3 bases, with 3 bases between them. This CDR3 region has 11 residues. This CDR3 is CAWSGDTEAFF. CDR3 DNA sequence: TGTGCCTGGAGTGGGGACACTGAAGCTTTCTTT. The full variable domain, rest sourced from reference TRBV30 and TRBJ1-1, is SQTIHQWPATLVQPVGSPLSLECTVEGTSNPNLYWYRQAAGRGLQLLFYSVGIGQISSEVPQNLSASRPQDRQFILSSKKLLLSDSGFYLCAWSGDTEAFFGQGTRLTVV.

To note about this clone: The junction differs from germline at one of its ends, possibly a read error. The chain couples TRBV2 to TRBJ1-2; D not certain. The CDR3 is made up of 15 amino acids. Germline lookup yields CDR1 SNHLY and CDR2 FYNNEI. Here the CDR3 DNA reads TGTGCCAGCAGTGAAGCCTCAATGATCCAAGCCCTCAAGGGATTC. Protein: CASSEASMIQALKGF.

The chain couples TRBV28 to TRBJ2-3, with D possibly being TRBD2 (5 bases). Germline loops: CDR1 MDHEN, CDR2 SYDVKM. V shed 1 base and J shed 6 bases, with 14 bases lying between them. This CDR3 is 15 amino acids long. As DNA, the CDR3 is TGTGCCAGCAGTTTATTGACCCATAGCGCGGATACGCAGTATTTT. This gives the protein CASSLLTHSADTQYF.

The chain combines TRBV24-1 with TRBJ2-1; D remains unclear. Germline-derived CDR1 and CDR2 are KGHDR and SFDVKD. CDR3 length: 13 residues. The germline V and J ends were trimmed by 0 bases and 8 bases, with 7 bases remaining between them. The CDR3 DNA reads TGTGCCACCAGTGATTTGAGCGTTGATGAGCAGTTCTTC. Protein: CATSDLSVDEQFF.

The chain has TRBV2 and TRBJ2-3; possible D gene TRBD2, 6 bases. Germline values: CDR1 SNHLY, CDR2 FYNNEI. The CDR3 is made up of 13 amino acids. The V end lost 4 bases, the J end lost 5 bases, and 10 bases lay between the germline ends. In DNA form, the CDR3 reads TGTGCCAGCAGTGGACTAGTCATAGATACGCAGTATTTT. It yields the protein CASSGLVIDTQYF.

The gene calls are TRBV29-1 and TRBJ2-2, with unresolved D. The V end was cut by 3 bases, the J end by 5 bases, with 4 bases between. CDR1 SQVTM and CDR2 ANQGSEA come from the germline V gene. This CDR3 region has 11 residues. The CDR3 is CSVEGTGELFF. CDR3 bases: TGCAGCGTTGAGGGGACCGGGGAGCTGTTTTTT.

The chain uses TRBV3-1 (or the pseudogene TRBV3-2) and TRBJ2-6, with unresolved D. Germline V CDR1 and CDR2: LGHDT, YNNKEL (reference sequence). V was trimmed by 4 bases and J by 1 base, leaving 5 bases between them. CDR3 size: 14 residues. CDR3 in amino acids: CASSRGSGANVLTF. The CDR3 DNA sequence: TGTGCCAGCAGCCGTGGGTCTGGGGCCAACGTCCTGACTTTC.

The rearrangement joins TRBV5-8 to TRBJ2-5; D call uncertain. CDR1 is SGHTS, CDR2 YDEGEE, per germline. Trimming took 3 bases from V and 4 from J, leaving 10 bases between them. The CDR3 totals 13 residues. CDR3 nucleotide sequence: TGTGCCAGCAGCTCGGATGTGGGAGAGACCCAGTACTTC. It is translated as CASSSDVGETQYF.

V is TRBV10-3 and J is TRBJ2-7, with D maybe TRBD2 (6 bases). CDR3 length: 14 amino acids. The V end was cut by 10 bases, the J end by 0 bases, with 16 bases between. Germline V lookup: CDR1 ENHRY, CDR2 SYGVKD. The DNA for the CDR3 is TGTGCCACGGCCCGGGACTCGAGCTCCTACGAGCAGTACTTC. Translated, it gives CATARDSSSYEQYF.

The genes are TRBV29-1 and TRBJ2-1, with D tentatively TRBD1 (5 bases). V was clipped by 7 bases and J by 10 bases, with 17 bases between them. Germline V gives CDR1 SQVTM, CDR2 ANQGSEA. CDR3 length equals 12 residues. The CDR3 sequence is CSDSRGPGEQFF. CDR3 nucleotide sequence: TGCAGCGACAGTAGGGGCCCCGGGGAGCAGTTCTTC.

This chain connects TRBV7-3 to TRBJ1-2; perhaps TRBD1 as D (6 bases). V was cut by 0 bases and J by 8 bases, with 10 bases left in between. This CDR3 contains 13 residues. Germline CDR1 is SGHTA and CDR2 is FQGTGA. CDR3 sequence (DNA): TGTGCCAGCAGCTTAACAGTCGGGGGCGGCTACACCTTC. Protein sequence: CASSLTVGGGYTF.

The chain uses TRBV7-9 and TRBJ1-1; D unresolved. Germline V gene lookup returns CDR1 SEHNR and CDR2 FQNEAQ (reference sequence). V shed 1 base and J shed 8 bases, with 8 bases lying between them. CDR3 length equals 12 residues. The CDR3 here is CASSLGGGEAFF. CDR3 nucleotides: TGTGCCAGCAGCTTAGGGGGAGGAGAAGCTTTCTTT.

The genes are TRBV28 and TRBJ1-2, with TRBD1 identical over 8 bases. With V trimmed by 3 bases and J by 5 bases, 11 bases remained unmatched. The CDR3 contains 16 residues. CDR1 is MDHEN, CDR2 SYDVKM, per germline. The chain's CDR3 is CASSFGHNGQGYGYTF. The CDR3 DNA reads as TGTGCCAGCAGTTTCGGTCATAACGGACAGGGTTATGGCTACACCTTC.

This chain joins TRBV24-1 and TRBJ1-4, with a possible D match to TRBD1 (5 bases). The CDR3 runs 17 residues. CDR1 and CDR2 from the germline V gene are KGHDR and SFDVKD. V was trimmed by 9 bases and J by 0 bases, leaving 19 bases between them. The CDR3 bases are TGTGCCACCGGGGCCACCGAGGGATCCGCAACTAATGAAAAACTGTTTTTT. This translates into CATGATEGSATNEKLFF.

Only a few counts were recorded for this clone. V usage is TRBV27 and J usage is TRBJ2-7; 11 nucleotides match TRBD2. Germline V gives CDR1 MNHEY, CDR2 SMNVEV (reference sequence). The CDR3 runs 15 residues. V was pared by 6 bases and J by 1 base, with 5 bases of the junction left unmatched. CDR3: CASRGTSGSSYEQYF. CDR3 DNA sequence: TGTGCCAGCAGGGGAACTAGCGGGAGTTCCTACGAGCAGTACTTC.

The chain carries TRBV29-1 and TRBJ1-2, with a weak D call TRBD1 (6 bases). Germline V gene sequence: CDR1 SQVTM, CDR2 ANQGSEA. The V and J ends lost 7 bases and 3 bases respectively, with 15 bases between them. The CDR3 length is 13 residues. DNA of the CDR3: TGCAGCGCAGGTGAAGGGGGTGACTATGGCTACACCTTC. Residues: CSAGEGGDYGYTF.

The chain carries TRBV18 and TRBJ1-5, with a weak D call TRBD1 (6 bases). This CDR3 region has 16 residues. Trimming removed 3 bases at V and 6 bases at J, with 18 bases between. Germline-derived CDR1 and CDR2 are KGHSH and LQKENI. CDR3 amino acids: CASSPQGWGAGQPQHF. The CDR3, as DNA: TGTGCCAGCTCACCCCAAGGATGGGGGGCCGGTCAGCCCCAGCATTTT.

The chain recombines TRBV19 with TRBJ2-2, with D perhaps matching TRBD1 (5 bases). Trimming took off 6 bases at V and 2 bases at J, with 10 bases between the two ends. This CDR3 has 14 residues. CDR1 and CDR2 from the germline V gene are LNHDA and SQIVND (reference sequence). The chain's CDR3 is CASSSDSNTGELFF. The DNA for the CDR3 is TGTGCCAGTAGCTCCGACAGCAACACCGGGGAGCTGTTTTTT. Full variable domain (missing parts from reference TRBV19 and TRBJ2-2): DGGITQSPKYLFRKEGQNVTLSCEQNLNHDAMYWYRQDPGQGLRLIYYSQIVNDFQKGDIAEGYSVSREKKESFPLTVTSAQKNPTAFYLCASSSDSNTGELFFGEGSRLTVL.

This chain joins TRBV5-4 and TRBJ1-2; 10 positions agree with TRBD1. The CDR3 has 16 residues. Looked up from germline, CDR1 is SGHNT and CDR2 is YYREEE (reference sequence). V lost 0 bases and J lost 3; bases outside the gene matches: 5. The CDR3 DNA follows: TGTGCCAGCAGCTTGGGAAGGACAGGGGGGCACTATGGCTACACCTTC. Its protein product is CASSLGRTGGHYGYTF.

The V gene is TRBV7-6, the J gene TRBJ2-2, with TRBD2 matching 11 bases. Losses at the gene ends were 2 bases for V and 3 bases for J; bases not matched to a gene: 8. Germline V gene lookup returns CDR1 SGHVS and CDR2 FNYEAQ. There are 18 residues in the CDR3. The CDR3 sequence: CASSLIAGGPPHTGELFF. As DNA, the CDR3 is TGTGCCAGCAGCTTAATAGCGGGAGGGCCCCCTCACACCGGGGAGCTGTTTTTT.

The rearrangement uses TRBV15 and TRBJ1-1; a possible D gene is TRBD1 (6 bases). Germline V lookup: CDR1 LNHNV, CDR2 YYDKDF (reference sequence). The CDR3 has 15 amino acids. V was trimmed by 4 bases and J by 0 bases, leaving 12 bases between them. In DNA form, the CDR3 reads TGTGCCACCAGCACTCGGACAGCCCTGAACACTGAAGCTTTCTTT. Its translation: CATSTRTALNTEAFF.

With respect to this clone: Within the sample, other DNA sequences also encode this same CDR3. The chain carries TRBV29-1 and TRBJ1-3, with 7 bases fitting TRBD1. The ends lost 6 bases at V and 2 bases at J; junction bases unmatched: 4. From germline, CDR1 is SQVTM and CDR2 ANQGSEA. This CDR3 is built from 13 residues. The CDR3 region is CSVRQGAGNTIYF. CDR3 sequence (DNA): TGCAGCGTAAGACAGGGAGCTGGAAACACCATATATTTT.

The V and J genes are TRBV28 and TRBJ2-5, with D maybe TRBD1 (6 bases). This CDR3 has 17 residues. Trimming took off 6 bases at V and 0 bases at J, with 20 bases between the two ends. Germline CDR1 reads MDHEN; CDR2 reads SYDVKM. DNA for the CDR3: TGTGCCAGCAGCCCGCCTGGTGGGGGCAACTACCAAGAGACCCAGTACTTC. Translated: CASSPPGGGNYQETQYF.